A single sample is the source of the 27 T cell receptor beta chains below, sequenced in a study of technical replicates of blood from a few donors. Here immunoSEQ multiplex PCR was the method, and the copy in TCRdb shows in-frame clones only, minus some. In the table there are roughly 81,000 clones, roughly 85% of which are singletons. Material for sequencing was PBMCs. All receptors derive from a human donor in good health. Some clones in this sample may be carry-over from other donors' samples.

V usage is TRBV5-4 and J usage is TRBJ2-2; 7 bases are shared with TRBD2. After removal of 3 bases from V and 2 bases from J, the junction contained 7 bases not matched to a gene. The germline CDR1 and CDR2 sequences are SGHNT and YYREEE (reference sequence). The CDR3 length is 16 residues. CDR3 nucleotides: TGTGCCAGCAGCTCAGACGGGAGGACCAACACCGGGGAGCTGTTTTTT. This gives the protein CASSSDGRTNTGELFF.

V usage is TRBV5-1 and J usage is TRBJ2-2, with 7 bases lining up with TRBD1. Germline V gene sequence: CDR1 SGHRS, CDR2 YFSETQ. The CDR3 covers 18 residues. V was clipped by 4 bases and J by 2 bases; unmatched bases: 14. This CDR3 reads CASSPSPPGTANTGELFF. The CDR3 DNA follows: TGCGCCAGCAGCCCTTCCCCCCCCGGGACAGCTAACACCGGGGAGCTGTTTTTT.

This chain connects TRBV18 to TRBJ2-7; 7 bases align to TRBD2. The CDR3 consists of 15 residues. Germline V gene lookup returns CDR1 KGHSH and CDR2 LQKENI. Germline trimming cut 1 base from V and 3 bases from J; bases unmatched to any gene: 6. CDR3 in DNA: TGTGCCAGCTCACCACGCGCTAGCGGAGGCTACGAGCAGTACTTC. This translates into CASSPRASGGYEQYF. Looking up the rest from reference TRBV18 and TRBJ2-7 gives the full variable domain: NAGVMQNPRHLVRRRGQEARLRCSPMKGHSHVYWYRQLPEEGLKFMVYLQKENIIDESGMPKERFSAEFPKEGPSILRIQQVVRGDSAAYFCASSPRASGGYEQYFGPGTRLTVT.

The chain combines TRBV7-3 with TRBJ1-6, with D perhaps matching TRBD1 (6 bases). The CDR3 covers 15 residues. From germline, CDR1 is SGHTA and CDR2 FQGTGA. Trimming stripped 5 bases from V and 5 bases from J, with 13 bases between. CDR3 sequence (DNA): TGTGCCAGCAGCCGGACCGGGACAAATAATTCACCCCTCCACTTT. It encodes CASSRTGTNNSPLHF.

This chain connects TRBV7-9 to TRBJ1-2, with D possibly being TRBD1 (6 bases). Trimming took 1 base from V and 4 from J, leaving 10 bases between them. Germline CDR1 is SEHNR and CDR2 is FQNEAQ (reference sequence). This CDR3 region has 14 residues. The CDR3 DNA is TGTGCCAGCAGCTTAGTCGTCAGGGGCTATGGCTACACCTTC. This codes for CASSLVVRGYGYTF.

This chain joins TRBV5-4 and TRBJ2-7, with 7 positions matching TRBD1. The germline V gene has CDR1 SGHNT and CDR2 YYREEE (reference sequence). This CDR3 spans 16 amino acids. V was clipped by 0 bases and J by 1 base; unmatched bases: 7. CDR3 DNA sequence: TGTGCCAGCAGCTTGGCCTCCGGGACAGCATCCTACGAGCAGTACTTC. Translating it yields CASSLASGTASYEQYF.

The genes are TRBV6-5 and TRBJ2-3; D is unclear. The length of the CDR3 is 12 residues. V was cut by 4 bases and J by 11 bases, with 13 bases left in between. Looked up from germline, CDR1 is MNHEY and CDR2 is SVGAGI. The CDR3 spells CASSSRHSWQYF. The DNA of the CDR3 is TGTGCCAGCAGTTCCCGACACAGTTGGCAGTATTTT.

This sequence joins TRBV12-2 and TRBJ2-7; the table's D call TRBD2 went unverified against the DNA. TRBV12-2 is a recognized pseudogene. The CDR3 is made up of 15 amino acids. This CDR3 is CASRFIGGYPYEQYF. DNA for the CDR3: TGTGCAAGTCGCTTTATCGGGGGATACCCCTACGAGCAGTACTTC.

The gene calls are TRBV2 and TRBJ1-1; TRBD1 might be the D (6 bases). Germline V gives CDR1 SNHLY, CDR2 FYNNEI. Trimming took 8 bases from V and 1 from J, leaving 17 bases between them. The CDR3 spans 15 residues. The CDR3 protein is CASVPGAGGNTEAFF. CDR3 sequence (DNA): TGTGCCAGCGTTCCGGGGGCGGGGGGGAACACTGAAGCTTTCTTT.

The genes are TRBV29-1 and TRBJ1-5; TRBD1 is a possible D gene (5 bases). V lost 4 bases and J lost 3, with 10 bases in between. CDR1 is SQVTM and CDR2 is ANQGSEA in the germline V gene. This CDR3 spans 13 amino acids. For the CDR3, the DNA is TGCAGCGTTGGGGCAGGGCCCAATCAGCCCCAGCATTTT. Its protein product is CSVGAGPNQPQHF.

The chain joins TRBV28 to TRBJ1-5, with D tentatively TRBD1 (6 bases). Germline V gene data show CDR1 as MDHEN and CDR2 as SYDVKM. This CDR3 is built from 14 residues. The CDR3 loop is CAGTRKGGNQPQHF. Here the CDR3 DNA reads TGTGCTGGGACGAGGAAAGGGGGAAATCAGCCCCAGCATTTT.

The chain has TRBV7-9 and TRBJ2-3; the match to TRBD1 covers 9 bases. CDR1 is SEHNR, CDR2 FQNEAQ, per germline (reference sequence). This CDR3 spans 18 amino acids. Germline trimming cut 5 bases from V and 1 base from J; bases unmatched to any gene: 13. CDR3 protein: CASSAPGQGVGGTDTQYF. The CDR3 nucleotides are TGTGCCAGCAGCGCCCCGGGACAGGGCGTTGGAGGCACAGATACGCAGTATTTT.

The rearrangement joins TRBV4-3 to TRBJ1-6; 8 positions agree with TRBD1. Germline V CDR1 and CDR2: LGHNA, YSLEER. The junction had 11 bases not matched to a gene; V was cut back by 2 bases and J by 11 bases. This CDR3 has 16 amino acids. CDR3 region: CASSQSHGQGSTPLHF. DNA of the CDR3: TGCGCCAGCAGCCAATCGCATGGACAGGGATCAACACCCCTCCACTTT.

The chain couples TRBV7-6 to TRBJ2-7, with a tentative D call TRBD2 (6 bases). From germline, CDR1 is SGHVS and CDR2 FNYEAQ. This CDR3 is 14 amino acids long. V was pared by 5 bases and J by 5 bases, with 16 bases between. The CDR3 sequence: CASSVIGGYNEQYF. In nucleotides, the CDR3 is TGTGCCAGCAGCGTCATTGGGGGGTACAACGAGCAGTACTTC.

Only one count was recorded for this clone. The V call is TRBV4-2, the J call TRBJ1-1, with TRBD1 matching over 9 bases. The CDR3 consists of 15 residues. Germline loops: CDR1 LGHNA, CDR2 YNFKEQ. With 6 bases clipped from V and 5 bases from J, the junction kept 10 bases outside the gene matches. CDR3 region: CASSSYNRGRTEAFF. CDR3 DNA: TGTGCCAGCAGTTCTTATAACAGGGGGCGGACTGAAGCTTTCTTT.

This chain's CDR3 is CASSPGQGSSYNSPLHF. CDR3 coding DNA: TGTGCCAGCAGTCCGGGACAGGGAAGCTCCTATAATTCACCCCTCCACTTT. V is TRBV27 and J is TRBJ1-6; TRBD1 matches 9 bases. CDR3 size: 17 residues. V trimming: 5 bases; J trimming: 0 bases; junction bases outside the gene matches: 5. Germline loops: CDR1 MNHEY, CDR2 SMNVEV (reference sequence).

V gene TRBV29-1 combines with J gene TRBJ1-2, with 7 nucleotides matching TRBD1. Germline trimming cut 4 bases from V and 5 bases from J; bases unmatched to any gene: 7. CDR1 SQVTM and CDR2 ANQGSEA come from the germline V gene. The CDR3 runs to 13 residues. CDR3 amino acids: CSVVGGGRYGYTF. As DNA, the CDR3 is TGCAGCGTTGTCGGAGGGGGCAGGTATGGCTACACCTTC.

The rearrangement links TRBV7-2 to TRBJ2-2, with 9 bases identical to TRBD1. The CDR3 is made up of 17 amino acids. Trimming cost V 0 bases and J 7 bases; bases outside gene matches: 9. Germline V gene sequence: CDR1 SGHTA, CDR2 FQGNSA. As DNA, the CDR3 is TGTGCCAGCAGCTTAGCCCCTACAGGGACAGGGTTCGGGGAGCTGTTTTTT. It is translated as CASSLAPTGTGFGELFF.

This chain links TRBV7-3 with TRBJ2-2, with 9 nucleotides matching TRBD1. The trim removed 7 bases at V and 6 bases at J, leaving 6 bases unmatched. The CDR3 sequence is 14 residues long. Germline V lookup: CDR1 SGHTA, CDR2 FQGTGA. CDR3 residues: CASKTDRGAGELFF. In DNA form, the CDR3 reads TGTGCCAGCAAGACGGACAGGGGCGCCGGGGAGCTGTTTTTT.

The CDR3 nucleotides read TGTGCCATCAGGGGGGGTCAAGAGGATGGCTACACCTTC. It yields the protein CAIRGGQEDGYTF. The chain employs TRBV10-3 and TRBJ1-2, with D tentatively TRBD1 (5 bases). Per the germline V gene, CDR1 is ENHRY and CDR2 is SYGVKD. The CDR3 sequence is 13 residues long. Trimming cost V 6 bases and J 6 bases, with 14 bases left between them.

This chain links TRBV2 with TRBJ1-2; TRBD1 aligns across 10 bases. With V trimmed by 11 bases and J by 8 bases, 8 bases remained unmatched. The CDR3 length is 12 residues. Per the germline V gene, CDR1 is SNHLY and CDR2 is FYNNEI. CDR3 nucleotides: TGTGCCGTCCAGACAGGGGGCAGCGGCTACACCTTC. Translating it yields CAVQTGGSGYTF. The variable domain in full, with the rest retrieved from reference TRBV2 and TRBJ1-2, is EPEVTQTPSHQVTQMGQEVILRCVPISNHLYFYWYRQILGQKVEFLVSFYNNEISEKSEIFDDQFSVERPDGSNFTLKIRSTKLEDSAMYFCAVQTGGSGYTFGSGTRLTVV.

DNA of the CDR3: TGCGCCAGCAGAGATGGACTAGCGGGAGGAGGGGCAGATACGCAGTATTTT. This sequence encodes CASRDGLAGGGADTQYF. The gene calls are TRBV5-1 and TRBJ2-3; 14 nucleotides agree with TRBD2. V shed 5 bases, J shed 4 bases, and the junction held 9 bases outside the gene matches. Germline CDR1 reads SGHRS; CDR2 reads YFSETQ. The CDR3 is made up of 17 amino acids.

In this sample, this clone turned up many times. The J gene is TRBJ2-7, the V gene TRBV5-4, with TRBD1 matching over 10 bases. The CDR3 has 16 residues. V lost 0 bases, J lost 2 bases, and 5 bases stayed unmatched. Per germline, CDR1 SGHNT and CDR2 YYREEE (reference sequence). CDR3 sequence reads: CASSLEPGQGTYEQYF. DNA of the CDR3: TGTGCCAGCAGCTTGGAACCGGGACAGGGGACCTACGAGCAGTACTTC.

The CDR3 nucleotides read TGTGCCAGCAGCTTATCCTACGGGGGGAGGGAACAGCCCCAGCATTTT. It yields the protein CASSLSYGGREQPQHF. V usage is TRBV13 and J usage is TRBJ1-5; D possibly corresponds to TRBD1 (5 bases). V lost 2 bases, J lost 7 bases, and 18 bases lay in between. The germline V gene encodes CDR1 PRHDT and CDR2 FYEKMQ (reference sequence). CDR3 length: 16 amino acids.

Only one count was recorded for this clone. The rearrangement joins TRBV5-5 to TRBJ2-2, with 9 bases fitting TRBD2. This CDR3 contains 17 residues. The germline CDR1 and CDR2 sequences are SGHKS and YYEKEE (reference sequence). V lost 3 bases, J lost 5 bases, and 11 bases stayed unmatched. The CDR3 protein is CASSWDLSGSGTGELFF. CDR3 DNA: TGTGCCAGCAGCTGGGACCTTAGCGGGAGCGGAACCGGGGAGCTGTTTTTT.

This sequence joins TRBV9 and TRBJ1-1, with 7 bases lining up with TRBD1. V was clipped by 4 bases and J by 1 base; unmatched bases: 13. Germline CDR1 is SGDLS and CDR2 is YYNGEE. This CDR3 is 17 amino acids long. The CDR3 loop is CASSPNPWTGKNTEAFF. The DNA of the CDR3 is TGTGCCAGCAGCCCGAACCCATGGACAGGCAAGAACACTGAAGCTTTCTTT.

The chain combines TRBV10-2 with TRBJ2-2; 8 bases are shared with TRBD1. Germline CDR1 reads WSHSY; CDR2 reads SAAADI. V gave up 7 bases and J gave up 7 bases; unmatched junction bases: 11. The CDR3 has 15 amino acids. The CDR3 coding sequence is TGCGCCAGCATGCAGGACAGGGTTTGGGGCGGGGAGCTGTTTTTT. Translating gives CASMQDRVWGGELFF.